The present entry profiles one T cell receptor beta chain with its context. This clone was found a few times. Its specific antigen is unknown. No base quality information exists; no much larger clone differs at one position. The data belong to a study of blood T cell repertoires in COVID-19 (dated by TCRdb to the early 2020s). General notes on the study: The collaborator samples originated in the United States, Italy and Spain and spanned the acute and convalescent phases of COVID-19. The repertoires were released in a freely available public database meant as a resource for research on the immune response to SARS-CoV-2. Nearly every sample came with metadata listing a de-identified subject ID, COVID-19 status, age in years and sex. HLA class I and class II types, where available, came from metadata supplied by the sample provider rather than from assay-based typing. Deeply sampled blood TCRbeta repertoires from subjects exposed to, actively infected with, or recovered from COVID-19 were included in the dataset. Samples came from the ongoing ImmuneRACE study (first 160 participants) plus 1,254 subjects from 6 global collaborators. The prospective study material was composed of cDNA or gDNA derived from T cells, B-cell-depleted T cells, or PBMCs. Study-wide findings and limitations: The quantity of clinical and demographic metadata differed by source and by participant and was supplied without curation.

Each collaborating institution followed its own protocols to collect whole blood in K2EDTA tubes. For TCRbeta analysis, collaborators shipped samples in one of three forms: frozen whole blood, isolated PBMCs, or DNA extracted from either of those sample types. TCRbeta CDR3 regions were amplified from genomic DNA using the immunoSEQ Assay, a bias-controlled multiplex PCR. Concerning the study's data processing: The number of nucleated cells in each sample was estimated by amplification of reference gene primers within the assay. To quantify the absolute abundance of each unique TCRbeta CDR3 rearrangement, sequence reads were collapsed and filtered. For each sample, productive Simpson clonality was calculated by taking the square root of Simpson's diversity index across productive rearrangements. The clones in this table, taken by TCRdb from immuneACCESS, are in-frame only. Not every clone is retained; where verified, under half of the shortfall comes from an unresolved V gene, and the cause of the rest is unknown. That table is the source of V, J and clone size, and D and trimming were worked out from the DNA. The sample table contains tens of thousands of clones; only one count was recorded for around 83% of them. The top ten clonotypes cover 27% of the sample.

The CDR3 runs 14 amino acids, cysteine and phenylalanine included. Of the read, only the CDR3 DNA is kept; its 42 bases are in frame from base 1. For CDR1 and CDR2, the germline V gene lists SGHTA and FQGTGA. For this chain, trimming is 5 bases at the V end and 4 bases at the J end, and the number of junction bases without a gene match is 4. Sequenced material: peripheral blood. This clonotype originated in a human donor in a cohort sampled during active COVID-19. The rearrangement joined TRBV7-3 to TRBJ2-1, with 8 bases in between that match TRBD2. The CDR3 in this case is CASSAGGGYNEQFF. DNA sequence: TGTGCCAGCAGCGCGGGGGGCGGTTACAATGAGCAGTTCTTC.